This T cell receptor (beta chain) was identified in a study of neurological immune-mediated disorders. In TCRdb, the 5' RACE reads were re-called with MiXCR into one record per CDR3 protein. The sample has about 60,000 distinct CDR3 sequences, over 8.5% seen once. The sample's time point: longitudinal time-point 1 (baseline). Stored at -80 C, 2 million PBMCs were the source of the unsorted libraries. This clonotype was observed at least ten times. This CDR3 is 13 amino acids long. V was trimmed by 2 bases and J by 6 bases, leaving 10 bases between them. Germline V gene sequence: CDR1 SEHNR, CDR2 FQNEAQ (reference sequence).

The sequence came from a male donor with HTLV-1-associated myelopathy (HAM/TSP). Sequenced sample: PBMCs. The chain links TRBV7-9 to TRBJ1-2; D might be TRBD1 (6 bases). DNA for the CDR3: TGTGCCAGCAGCTTAAGACAGGATCATGGCTACACCTTC. Amino acids: CASSLRQDHGYTF.